Below, 14 T cell receptor beta chains from the same sample are listed, as sequenced in a study of regulatory T cells in long-lasting Graves disease. CDR3-region Arm-PCR and iRepertoire HTBI primers produced the TCR beta libraries. One entry per CDR3 protein, called by TCRdb with MiXCR from the multiplex PCR reads. The sample has roughly 450,000 distinct CDR3 sequences, about a quarter seen once. Specified time point: persistent/refractory GD, antithyroid drugs over 5 years with positive TRAb. PBMC RNA was the source of the TCR library. The specimen comprised peripheral blood mononuclear cells (PBMCs), sampled when the disease was refractory, from a patient treated with antithyroid drugs. The receptors derive from a female donor with Graves disease.

This clonotype was seen many times. The V call is TRBV28, the J call TRBJ2-5; 13 bases match TRBD2. Looked up from germline, CDR1 is MDHEN and CDR2 is SYDVKM. After removal of 11 bases from V and 4 bases from J, the junction contained 7 bases not matched to a gene. The CDR3 runs to 14 residues. The CDR3: CAVGLAGVVETQYF. CDR3 coding DNA: TGTGCCGTAGGACTAGCGGGAGTTGTAGAGACCCAGTACTTC.

This chain connects TRBV7-8 to TRBJ2-5; 7 bases are shared with TRBD2. The trim removed 4 bases at V and 5 bases at J, leaving 19 bases unmatched. Germline V CDR1 and CDR2: SGHVS, FQNEAQ. The CDR3 is 18 residues long. CDR3 bases: TGTGCCAGCAGCTCCCCTCTGGGGCGCGCGGGAGCCCTTGAGACCCAGTACTTC. It yields the protein CASSSPLGRAGALETQYF.

This clonotype has at least ten counts. The chain couples TRBV28 to TRBJ2-2, with D tentatively TRBD1 (7 bases). Germline V gene lookup returns CDR1 MDHEN and CDR2 SYDVKM. V was pared by 4 bases and J by 6 bases, with 21 bases between. This CDR3 region has 17 residues. The DNA for the CDR3 is TGTGCCAGCAGTTCACCCCGCAGGGGGGCGGGCGCCGGGGAGCTGTTTTTT. Amino acid sequence: CASSSPRRGAGAGELFF.

This clonotype has a handful of counts. The J gene is TRBJ2-7, the V gene TRBV20-1, with D possibly TRBD1 on 5 matching bases. Trimming pared 4 bases from V and 9 bases from J, leaving 19 bases between. The CDR3 is 13 residues long. CDR1 and CDR2 (germline): DFQATT, SNEGSKA (reference sequence). The CDR3 region has the DNA TGCAGTGCTACCCGGCTGGGGCGGCTGGGGCAGTACTTC. This codes for CSATRLGRLGQYF.

With regard to this clonotype: A read error may explain this, as a much larger clone is one base away. V usage is TRBV20-1 and J usage is TRBJ1-6; 7 bases fit TRBD1. Looked up from germline, CDR1 is DFQATT and CDR2 is SNEGSKA (reference sequence). The CDR3 length is 12 residues. The junction had 10 bases not matched to a gene; V was cut back by 6 bases and J by 14 bases. In DNA form, the CDR3 reads TGCAGTGCCAGGGGACAGCCGGTTGCCCTCCACTTT. This sequence encodes CSARGQPVALHF.

The chain joins TRBV5-1 to TRBJ2-2; 7 nucleotides line up with TRBD1. The CDR3 consists of 21 residues. After removal of 4 bases from V and 1 base from J, the junction contained 22 bases not matched to a gene. Germline CDR1 reads SGHRS; CDR2 reads YFSETQ. The CDR3 nucleotides are TGCGCCAGCAGCCCTACCTGGCTCGCCGGGACAGAAGGGCGGAACACCGGGGAGCTGTTTTTT. Translating it yields CASSPTWLAGTEGRNTGELFF.

The table lists this clonotype with a few counts. The V gene is TRBV19, the J gene TRBJ1-5; D uncertain. Germline V gives CDR1 LNHDA, CDR2 SQIVND (reference sequence). The CDR3 covers 15 residues. Trimming removed 11 bases at V and 0 bases at J, with 17 bases between. As DNA, the CDR3 is TGTGCCTCCAGAGATCTGGGTTATAGCAATCAGCCCCAGCATTTT. Encoded protein: CASRDLGYSNQPQHF.

The chain joins TRBV3-1 to TRBJ2-2, with D tentatively TRBD1 (6 bases). Between the trimmed V and J ends, which lost 3 bases and 3 bases, there was a span of 14 bases. Germline CDR1 reads LGHDT; CDR2 reads YNNKEL (reference sequence). CDR3 length: 16 residues. This CDR3 reads CASSHSGQHYTGELFF. Here the CDR3 DNA reads TGTGCCAGCAGCCACTCCGGACAGCATTACACCGGGGAGCTGTTTTTT.

A few counts support this clonotype. V and J are TRBV28 and TRBJ1-1; 10 nucleotides match TRBD1. Germline loops: CDR1 MDHEN, CDR2 SYDVKM. Trimming removed 5 bases from V and 5 bases from J; junction bases left unmatched: 5. The CDR3 has 14 amino acids. DNA for the CDR3: TGTGCCAGCAGTACGACAGGGGGCCTTACTGAAGCTTTCTTT. Residues: CASSTTGGLTEAFF.

The V and J genes are TRBV9 and TRBJ2-5; 9 positions match TRBD2. Germline V gene lookup returns CDR1 SGDLS and CDR2 YYNGEE. V lost 5 bases and J lost 2; bases outside the gene matches: 7. CDR3 length: 15 residues. This chain's CDR3 is CASSLGTSRQETQYF. CDR3 DNA: TGTGCCAGCAGTCTAGGGACTAGCAGGCAAGAGACCCAGTACTTC.

The table lists this clonotype with a few counts. The gene calls are TRBV20-1 and TRBJ1-5; the match to TRBD1 covers 7 bases. This CDR3 spans 13 amino acids. Per germline, CDR1 DFQATT and CDR2 SNEGSKA (reference sequence). The V segment lost 3 bases and the J segment 6 bases; nucleotides outside the gene matches: 5. The CDR3 DNA reads TGCAGTGCTAGGATTCCAGGGGGTCAGCCCCAGCATTTT. Translated: CSARIPGGQPQHF.

This clonotype was observed a handful of times. The chain couples TRBV29-1 to TRBJ1-4; D possibly corresponds to TRBD1 (5 bases). Germline V gene sequence: CDR1 SQVTM, CDR2 ANQGSEA. This CDR3 spans 14 amino acids. Trimming removed 6 bases from V and 5 bases from J, with 16 bases in between. CDR3 in amino acids: CSVVPGRGNEKLFF. Written as DNA, the CDR3 is TGCAGCGTCGTACCGGGACGGGGGAATGAAAAACTGTTTTTT.

This clonotype was recorded at least ten times. The V gene is TRBV6-2 or TRBV6-3, the J gene TRBJ1-5; D is possibly TRBD1 (5 bases). This CDR3 is built from 15 residues. Trimming left V 7 bases short and J 0 bases short, with 13 bases between. Germline loops: CDR1 MNHEY, CDR2 SVGEGT. The DNA of the CDR3 is TGTGCCAGCATTACAGGATGGTATAGCAATCAGCCCCAGCATTTT. This gives the protein CASITGWYSNQPQHF.

In the case of this clonotype: Given a much more abundant clone one base away, this may be a read error. The chain is built from TRBV11-2 and TRBJ2-7; TRBD2 matches at 10 bases. Trimming at V came to 1 base and at J to 1 base, leaving 7 bases not matched to a gene. The CDR3 is made up of 17 amino acids. The V gene's germline CDR1 is SGHAT and CDR2 FQNNGV. In DNA form, the CDR3 reads TGTGCCAGCAGCTTAGGAACCGGGACTAGCGTTTCCTACGAGCAGTACTTC. Translation: CASSLGTGTSVSYEQYF.